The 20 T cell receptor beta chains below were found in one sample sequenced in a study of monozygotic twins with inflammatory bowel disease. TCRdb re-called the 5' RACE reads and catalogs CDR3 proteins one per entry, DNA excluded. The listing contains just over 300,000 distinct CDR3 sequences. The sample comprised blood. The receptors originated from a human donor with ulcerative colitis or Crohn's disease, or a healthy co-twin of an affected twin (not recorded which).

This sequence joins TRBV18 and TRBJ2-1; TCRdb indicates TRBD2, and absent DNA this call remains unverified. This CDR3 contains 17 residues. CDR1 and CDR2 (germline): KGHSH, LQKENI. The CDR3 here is CASSPRLAGFSYNEQFF.

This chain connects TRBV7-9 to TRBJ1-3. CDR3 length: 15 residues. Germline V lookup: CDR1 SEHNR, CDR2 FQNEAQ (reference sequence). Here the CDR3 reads CASNPAGRKENTIYF.

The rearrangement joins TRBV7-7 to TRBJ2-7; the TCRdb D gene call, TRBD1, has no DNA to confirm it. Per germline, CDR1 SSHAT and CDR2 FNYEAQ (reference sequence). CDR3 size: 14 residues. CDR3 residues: CASSTSTGNYEQYF.

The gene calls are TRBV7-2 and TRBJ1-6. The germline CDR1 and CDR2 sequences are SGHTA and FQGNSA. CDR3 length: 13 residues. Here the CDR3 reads CASSSQRDSPLHF.

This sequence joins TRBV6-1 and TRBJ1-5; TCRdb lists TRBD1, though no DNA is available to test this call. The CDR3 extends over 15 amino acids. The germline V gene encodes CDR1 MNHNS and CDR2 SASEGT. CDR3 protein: CASRAGTGAHQPQHF.

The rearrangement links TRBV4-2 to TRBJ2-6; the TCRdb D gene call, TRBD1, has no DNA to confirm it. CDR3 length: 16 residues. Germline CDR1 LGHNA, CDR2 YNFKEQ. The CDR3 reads CASSQEPGAGANVLTF.

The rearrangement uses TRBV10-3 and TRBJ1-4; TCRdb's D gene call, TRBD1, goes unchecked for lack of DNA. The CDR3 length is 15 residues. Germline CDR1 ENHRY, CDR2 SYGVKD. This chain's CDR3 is CAISEPGGANEKLFF.

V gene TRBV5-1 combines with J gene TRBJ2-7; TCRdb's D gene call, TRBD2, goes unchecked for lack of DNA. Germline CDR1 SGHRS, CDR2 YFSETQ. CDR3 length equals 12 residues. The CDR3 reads CARDDGENEQYF.

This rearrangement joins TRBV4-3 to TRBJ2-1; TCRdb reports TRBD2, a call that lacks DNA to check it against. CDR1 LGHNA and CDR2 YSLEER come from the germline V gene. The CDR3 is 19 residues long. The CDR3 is CASSQVSGRTSGTGNEQFF.

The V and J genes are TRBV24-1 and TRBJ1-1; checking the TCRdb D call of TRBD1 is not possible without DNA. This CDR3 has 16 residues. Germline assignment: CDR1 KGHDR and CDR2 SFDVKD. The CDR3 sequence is CATSDSRTGGITEAFF.

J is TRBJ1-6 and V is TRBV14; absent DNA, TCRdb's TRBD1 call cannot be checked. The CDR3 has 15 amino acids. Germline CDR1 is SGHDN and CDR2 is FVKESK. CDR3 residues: CASSPFSGVNSPLHF. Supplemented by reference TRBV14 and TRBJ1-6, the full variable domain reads EAGVTQFPSHSVIEKGQTVTLRCDPISGHDNLYWYRRVMGKEIKFLLHFVKESKQDESGMPNNRFLAERTGGTYSTLKVQPAELEDSGVYFCASSPFSGVNSPLHFGNGTRLTVT.

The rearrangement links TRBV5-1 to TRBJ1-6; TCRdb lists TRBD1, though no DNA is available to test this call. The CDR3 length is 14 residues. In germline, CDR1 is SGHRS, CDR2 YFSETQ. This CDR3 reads CASSESGKNSPLHF.

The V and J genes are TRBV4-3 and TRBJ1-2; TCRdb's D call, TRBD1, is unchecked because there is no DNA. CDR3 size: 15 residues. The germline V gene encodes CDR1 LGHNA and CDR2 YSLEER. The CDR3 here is CASSPGVVALYGYTF.

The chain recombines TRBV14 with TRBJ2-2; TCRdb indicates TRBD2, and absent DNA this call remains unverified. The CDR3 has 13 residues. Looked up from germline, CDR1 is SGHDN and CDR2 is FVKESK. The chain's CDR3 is CASSHRLTGELFF.

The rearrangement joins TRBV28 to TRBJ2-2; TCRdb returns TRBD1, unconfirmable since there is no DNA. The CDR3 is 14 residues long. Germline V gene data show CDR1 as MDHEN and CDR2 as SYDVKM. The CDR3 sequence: CASSLGRPPRELFF.

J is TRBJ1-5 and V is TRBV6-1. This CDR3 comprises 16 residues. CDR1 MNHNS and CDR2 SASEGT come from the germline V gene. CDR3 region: CASRNSGSGRHQPQHF.

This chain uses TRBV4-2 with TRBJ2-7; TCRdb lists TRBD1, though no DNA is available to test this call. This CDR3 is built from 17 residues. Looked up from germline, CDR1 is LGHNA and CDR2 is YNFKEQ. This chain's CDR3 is CASSQGIGQVLSYEQYF.

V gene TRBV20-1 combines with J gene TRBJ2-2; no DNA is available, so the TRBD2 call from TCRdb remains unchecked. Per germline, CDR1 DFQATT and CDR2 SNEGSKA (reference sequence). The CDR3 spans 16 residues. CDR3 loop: CSAPVPGLPISGELFF.

The CDR3 spells CASNPRGGGRPQETQYF. V and J are TRBV6-2 or TRBV6-3 and TRBJ2-5; TCRdb lists TRBD1, though no DNA is available to test this call. Germline lookup yields CDR1 MNHEY and CDR2 SVGEGT. The length of the CDR3 is 17 residues.

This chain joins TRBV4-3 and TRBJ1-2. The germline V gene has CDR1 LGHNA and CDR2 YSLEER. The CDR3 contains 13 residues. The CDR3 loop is CASSQRGLYGYTF.